Each of the 8 T cell receptor beta chains below was sequenced from the same sample in a study of siplizumab effects on memory and regulatory T cells. The table came from immunoSEQ multiplex PCR; TCRdb's copy has only in-frame clones and leaves some out. The sample records approximately 100,000 clones, about 91% being singletons. Source material: Tregs sorted from blood. Receptor source: a human donor in good health.

The chain employs TRBV28 and TRBJ2-1; no clear D. The V end lost 2 bases, the J end lost 1 base, and 6 bases lay between the germline ends. This CDR3 comprises 14 residues. Germline V gene lookup returns CDR1 MDHEN and CDR2 SYDVKM. The CDR3, as DNA: TGTGCCAGCAGTTTAGGGCCATCCTACAATGAGCAGTTCTTC. Translating gives CASSLGPSYNEQFF. Based on the CDR3 plus reference TRBV28 and TRBJ2-1, the full variable domain is DVKVTQSSRYLVKRTGEKVFLECVQDMDHENMFWYRQDPGLGLRLIYFSYDVKMKEKGDIPEGYSVSREKKERFSLILESASTNQTSMYLCASSLGPSYNEQFFGPGTRLTVL.

This chain uses TRBV10-2 with TRBJ2-1, with 10 bases lining up with TRBD2. V shed 7 bases and J 8 bases; nucleotides not matched to a gene: 8. Germline V gives CDR1 WSHSY, CDR2 SAAADI. CDR3 length: 14 amino acids. The CDR3 is CASTGTSEFYEQFF. The CDR3 region has the DNA TGCGCCAGCACCGGGACTAGCGAATTCTATGAGCAGTTCTTC.

This chain links TRBV6-5 with TRBJ1-6, with TRBD1 matching over 7 bases. V lost 6 bases to trimming and J lost 12 bases; unmatched junction nucleotides: 5. The CDR3 is 12 amino acids. The germline V gene has CDR1 MNHEY and CDR2 SVGAGI. The CDR3 region has the DNA TGTGCCAGCAGGAGACAGGGTATACCCCTCCACTTT. Translation gives CASRRQGIPLHF.

J is TRBJ1-2 and V is TRBV7-8; 9 positions agree with TRBD1. Germline V gene sequence: CDR1 SGHVS, CDR2 FQNEAQ. J lost 4 bases, V lost 2 bases, and 5 bases had no gene match. The CDR3 contains 15 residues. As DNA, the CDR3 is TGTGCCAGCAGCTTAAATACAGGGGGCCTCTATGGCTACACCTTC. It encodes CASSLNTGGLYGYTF.

V gene TRBV28 combines with J gene TRBJ2-2; 7 bases line up with TRBD2. Germline loops: CDR1 MDHEN, CDR2 SYDVKM. J lost 3 bases, V lost 8 bases, and 0 bases had no gene match. The CDR3 spans 12 residues. The CDR3 reads CASAGDTGELFF. DNA for the CDR3: TGTGCCAGCGCGGGGGACACCGGGGAGCTGTTTTTT.

This clone has just one count. The V gene is TRBV10-2, the J gene TRBJ2-7; possibly TRBD1 for D (6 bases). Per germline, CDR1 WSHSY and CDR2 SAAADI. The length of the CDR3 is 14 residues. The germline V and J ends were trimmed by 7 bases and 0 bases, with 13 bases remaining between them. In nucleotides, the CDR3 is TGCGCCAGCAAATGGGGGCAGGGCTCCTACGAGCAGTACTTC. This gives the protein CASKWGQGSYEQYF.

V gene TRBV19 combines with J gene TRBJ2-7, with 9 positions matching TRBD2. The V segment lost 5 bases and the J segment 5 bases; nucleotides outside the gene matches: 4. This CDR3 spans 13 amino acids. Germline CDR1 LNHDA, CDR2 SQIVND (reference sequence). The chain's CDR3 is CASSRTSDHEQYF. The CDR3, as DNA: TGTGCCAGTAGTCGGACTAGCGACCACGAGCAGTACTTC.

The J gene is TRBJ2-4, the V gene TRBV10-3; possible D gene TRBD1, 6 bases. This CDR3 is 14 amino acids long. CDR1 ENHRY and CDR2 SYGVKD come from the germline V gene. V was shortened by 10 bases and J by 5 bases, with 18 bases between the two germline ends. The CDR3 DNA follows: TGTGCCAGCAACGCACAGGGTAGGGAAAACATTCAGTACTTC. Translated: CASNAQGRENIQYF.